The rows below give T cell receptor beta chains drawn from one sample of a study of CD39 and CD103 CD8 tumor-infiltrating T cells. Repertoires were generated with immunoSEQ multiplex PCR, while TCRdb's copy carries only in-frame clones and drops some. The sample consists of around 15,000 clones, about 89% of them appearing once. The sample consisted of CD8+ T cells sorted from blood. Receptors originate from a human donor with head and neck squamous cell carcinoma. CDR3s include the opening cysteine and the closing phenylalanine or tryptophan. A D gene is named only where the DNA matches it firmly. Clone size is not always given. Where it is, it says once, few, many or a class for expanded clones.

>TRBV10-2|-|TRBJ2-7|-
CASRSGLNPYEQYF
TGCGCCAGCAGGTCCGGGCTCAATCCCTACGAGCAGTACTTC
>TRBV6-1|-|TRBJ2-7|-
CASSEAAGHASYEQYF
TGTGCCAGCAGTGAAGCGGCAGGCCATGCCTCCTACGAGCAGTACTTC
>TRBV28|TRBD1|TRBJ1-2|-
CASRLRGRYYGYTF
TGTGCCAGCAGACTCAGGGGGAGGTACTATGGCTACACCTTC
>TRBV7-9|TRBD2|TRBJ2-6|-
CASSATTSGGRSGANVLTF
TGTGCCAGCAGCGCCACGACTAGCGGGGGGCGGTCTGGGGCCAACGTCCTGACTTTC
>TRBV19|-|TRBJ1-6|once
CASHAESQGSNSPLHF
TGTGCCAGCCACGCAGAATCACAGGGATCTAATTCACCCCTCCACTTT
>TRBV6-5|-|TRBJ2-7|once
CASNNRDFPGEEQYF
TGTGCCAGCAACAACCGAGATTTCCCCGGGGAGGAGCAGTACTTC
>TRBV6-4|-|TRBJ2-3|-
CASSPVPDTDTQYF
TGTGCCAGCAGTCCGGTCCCCGATACAGATACGCAGTATTTT
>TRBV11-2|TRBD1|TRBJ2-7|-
CASSLDWDSSYEQYF
TGTGCCAGCAGCTTAGATTGGGACAGCTCCTACGAGCAGTACTTC
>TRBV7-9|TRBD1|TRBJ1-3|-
CASSPRSGGGNTIYF
TGTGCCAGCAGCCCTCGATCAGGGGGGGGAAACACCATATATTTT
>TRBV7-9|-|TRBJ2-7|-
CASSLVGGVPLNEQYF
TGTGCCAGCAGCTTAGTAGGTGGGGTCCCTCTCAACGAGCAGTACTTC
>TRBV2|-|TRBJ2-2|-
CATVAYGTGELFF
TGTGCCACGGTGGCGTATGGCACCGGGGAGCTGTTTTTT
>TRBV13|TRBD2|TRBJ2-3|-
CASSLAGGRTDTQYF
TGTGCCAGCAGCTTAGCGGGGGGACGCACAGATACGCAGTATTTT
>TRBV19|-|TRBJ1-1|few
CASSSSLFTEAFF
TGTGCCAGTAGCAGCTCTTTGTTCACTGAAGCTTTCTTT
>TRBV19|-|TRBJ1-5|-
CASKVGSGNQPQHF
TGTGCCAGTAAGGTGGGGTCCGGCAATCAGCCCCAGCATTTT
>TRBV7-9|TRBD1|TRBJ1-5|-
CASSLGQSNQPQHF
TGTGCCAGCAGCCTGGGACAGTCTAATCAGCCCCAGCATTTT
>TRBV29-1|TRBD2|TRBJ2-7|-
CSVVGGGDYYEQYF
TGCAGCGTTGTTGGCGGGGGGGATTACTACGAGCAGTACTTC
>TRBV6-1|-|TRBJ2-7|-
CASSEASSYEQYF
TGTGCCAGCAGTGAAGCGAGCAGCTACGAGCAGTACTTC
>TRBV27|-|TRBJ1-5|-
CASSTPGRVSNQPQHF
TGTGCCAGCAGTACCCCGGGACGGGTCAGCAATCAGCCCCAGCATTTT
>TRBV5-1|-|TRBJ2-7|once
CASSPVGEGLGEQYF
TGCGCCAGCAGCCCGGTGGGGGAAGGACTTGGGGAGCAGTACTTC
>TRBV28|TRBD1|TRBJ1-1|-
CASSPSKMDRLPNTEAFF
TGTGCCAGCAGTCCCTCGAAAATGGACAGGTTACCGAACACTGAAGCTTTCTTT
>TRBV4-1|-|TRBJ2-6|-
CASSQDLGSGANVLTF
TGCGCCAGCAGCCAAGATCTTGGCTCTGGGGCCAACGTCCTGACTTTC
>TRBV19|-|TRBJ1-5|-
CASLGAGAQPQHF
TGTGCCAGTCTTGGGGCAGGGGCCCAGCCCCAGCATTTT
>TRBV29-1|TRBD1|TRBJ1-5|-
CSVEDGTGGNQPQHF
TGCAGCGTTGAAGATGGGACAGGGGGCAATCAGCCCCAGCATTTT
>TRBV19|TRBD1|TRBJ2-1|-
CASSTPGTGGVEQFF
TGTGCCAGTAGTACCCCCGGGACAGGGGGTGTTGAGCAGTTCTTC
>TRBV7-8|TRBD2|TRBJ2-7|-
CASSLVAGLPSYEQYF
TGTGCCAGCAGCTTAGTAGCGGGGCTCCCCTCCTACGAGCAGTACTTC
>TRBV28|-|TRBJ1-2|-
CASSLFGDYGYTF
TGTGCCAGCAGTTTGTTCGGAGATTATGGCTACACCTTC
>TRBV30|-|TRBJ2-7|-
CAWSGQSSYEQYF
TGTGCCTGGAGTGGGCAGAGCTCCTACGAGCAGTACTTC
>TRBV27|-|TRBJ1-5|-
CATGQPYQPQHF
TGTGCCACCGGACAGCCTTATCAGCCCCAGCATTTT
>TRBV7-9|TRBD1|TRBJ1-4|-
CASSSRGNNEKLFF
TGTGCCAGCAGCTCCAGGGGGAACAATGAAAAACTGTTTTTT
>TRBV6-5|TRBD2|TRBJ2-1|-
CASSTGGEQFF
TGTGCCAGCAGTACGGGGGGGGAGCAGTTCTTC
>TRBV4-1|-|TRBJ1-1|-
CASSHLRGLNTEAFF
TGCGCCAGCAGCCACCTTAGGGGGTTGAACACTGAAGCTTTCTTT
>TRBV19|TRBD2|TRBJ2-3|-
CASRGLGTDTQYF
TGTGCCAGTAGGGGACTAGGCACAGATACGCAGTATTTT
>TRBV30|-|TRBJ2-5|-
CAWSVQGRGDQYF
TGTGCCTGGAGTGTACAGGGGCGGGGAGACCAGTACTTC
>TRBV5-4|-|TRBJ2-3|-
CASSTPTDTQYF
TGTGCCAGCAGCACCCCCACAGATACGCAGTATTTT
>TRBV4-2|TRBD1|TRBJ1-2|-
CASSQEVGTGYGYTF
TGTGCCAGCAGCCAAGAAGTTGGGACAGGCTATGGCTACACCTTC
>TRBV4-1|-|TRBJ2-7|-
CASSHQQNYEQYF
TGCGCCAGCAGCCACCAACAGAACTACGAGCAGTACTTC
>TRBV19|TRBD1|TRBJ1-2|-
CASSPHPIQGNYGYTF
TGTGCCAGTAGTCCCCATCCTATACAGGGGAACTATGGCTACACCTTC
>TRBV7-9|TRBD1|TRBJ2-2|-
CASSDERQGGTGELFF
TGTGCCAGCAGCGACGAGAGACAGGGTGGCACCGGGGAGCTGTTTTTT
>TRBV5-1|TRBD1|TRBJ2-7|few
CASRNTPGTGDEQYF
TGCGCCAGCAGAAATACCCCCGGGACAGGGGACGAGCAGTACTTC
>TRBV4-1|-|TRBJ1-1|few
CASSHPNTEAFF
TGCGCCAGCAGCCATCCGAACACTGAAGCTTTCTTT
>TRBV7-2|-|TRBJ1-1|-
CASSLGGPELAFF
TGTGCCAGCAGCTTAGGGGGGCCGGAGCTAGCTTTCTTT
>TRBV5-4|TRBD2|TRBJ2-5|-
CASSSQRGDETQYF
TGTGCCAGCAGTTCCCAGCGGGGGGATGAGACCCAGTACTTC
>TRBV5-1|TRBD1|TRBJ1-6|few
CASSLEKTGLGSPLHF
TGCGCCAGCAGCTTGGAAAAGACAGGGCTGGGTTCACCCCTCCACTTT
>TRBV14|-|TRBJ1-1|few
CASSQSPPQGRAFF
TGTGCCAGCAGCCAATCTCCGCCCCAGGGACGGGCTTTCTTT
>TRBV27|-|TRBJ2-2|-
CASRFWNTGELFF
TGTGCCAGCAGATTCTGGAACACCGGGGAGCTGTTTTTT
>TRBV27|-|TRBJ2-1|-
CATKSPGWHEQFF
TGTGCCACCAAAAGTCCGGGTTGGCATGAGCAGTTCTTC
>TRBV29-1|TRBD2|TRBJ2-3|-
CSVEDTAGGADTQYF
TGCAGCGTTGAAGATACGGCGGGGGGGGCAGATACGCAGTATTTT
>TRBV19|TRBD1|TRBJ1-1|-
CASSPDRGLFTEAFF
TGTGCCAGTAGTCCGGACAGGGGATTATTCACTGAAGCTTTCTTT
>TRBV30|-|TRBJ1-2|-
CAWSGDLNYGYTF
TGTGCCTGGAGCGGGGACCTTAACTATGGCTACACCTTC
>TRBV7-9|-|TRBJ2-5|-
CASSLGTGQETQYF
TGTGCCAGCAGCTTGGGGACCGGCCAAGAGACCCAGTACTTC
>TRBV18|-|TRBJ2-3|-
CASSPTYKGETDTQYF
TGTGCCAGCTCACCAACCTACAAAGGCGAGACAGATACGCAGTATTTT
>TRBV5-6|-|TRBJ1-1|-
CASSFSPGDTEAFF
TGTGCCAGCAGCTTTTCGCCAGGCGACACTGAAGCTTTCTTT
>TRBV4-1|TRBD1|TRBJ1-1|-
CASSRQGREAFF
TGCGCCAGCAGCAGACAGGGGCGGGAAGCTTTCTTT
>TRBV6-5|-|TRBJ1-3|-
CASSYSKGNTIYF
TGTGCCAGCAGTTACTCGAAGGGAAACACCATATATTTT
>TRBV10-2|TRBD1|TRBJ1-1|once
CATSDRGHTLNTEAFF
TGCGCCACCTCGGACAGGGGACATACCTTGAACACTGAAGCTTTCTTT